The 4 T cell receptor beta chains below were found in one sample sequenced in a study of metastatic and nonmetastatic thyroid tumors. Using MiXCR, TCRdb re-called clones from the PCR reads. The table records thousands of clones, roughly 28% of them present only once. No treatment of any kind had been given to any patient before thyroid surgery. What was sequenced was adjacent normal tissue. These TCRs come from a male donor with papillary thyroid cancer or a benign thyroid nodule (not recorded which). Some clones in this sample may be carry-over from other donors' samples.

This clone was observed at least ten times. The chain combines TRBV6-2 or TRBV6-3 with TRBJ2-7; a possible D gene is TRBD2 (5 bases). Trimming took 6 bases from V and 5 from J, leaving 23 bases between them. From germline, CDR1 is MNHEY and CDR2 SVGEGT. There are 16 residues in the CDR3. CDR3 in amino acids: CASSSVRTGKLNEQYF. In DNA form, the CDR3 reads TGTGCCAGCAGCAGCGTCCGCACGGGAAAGTTAAACGAGCAGTACTTC.

By sample share, this clone is medium-sized. V is TRBV11-3 and J is TRBJ1-2, with a tentative D call TRBD1 (5 bases). Germline loops: CDR1 SGHNT, CDR2 YENEEA. V lost 0 bases, J lost 2 bases, and 7 bases lay in between. This CDR3 comprises 14 residues. CDR3 residues: CASSLDTGNYGYTF. CDR3 in DNA: TGTGCCAGCAGCTTAGATACAGGAAACTATGGCTACACCTTC.

This clone is deemed medium-sized (0.01 to 0.1%). V usage is TRBV6-1 and J usage is TRBJ2-1; 11 nucleotides line up with TRBD2. The trim removed 3 bases at V and 3 bases at J, leaving 4 bases unmatched. In germline, CDR1 is MNHNS, CDR2 SASEGT. The CDR3 extends over 16 amino acids. The CDR3 is CASSEDGTSGYNEQFF. CDR3 sequence (DNA): TGTGCCAGCAGTGAGGACGGGACTAGCGGCTACAATGAGCAGTTCTTC.

This clone is labeled as medium-sized (0.01 to 0.1%). The V gene is TRBV19, the J gene TRBJ2-7, with D maybe TRBD1 (6 bases). This CDR3 has 13 residues. V lost 5 bases, J lost 1 base, and 9 bases lay in between. The V gene's germline CDR1 is LNHDA and CDR2 SQIVND (reference sequence). The DNA for the CDR3 is TGTGCCAGTAGTTCCGGACAGTCCTACGAGCAGTACTTC. Translating gives CASSSGQSYEQYF.